The 23 T cell receptor beta chains below were found in one sample sequenced in a study of Graves' ophthalmopathy and Graves' hyperthyroidism. Amplification from RNA transcripts yielded the TCR beta CDR3 regions. RT-PCR in the first round used HTBI primers; a second-round multiplex PCR followed. TCRdb independently ran MiXCR on the multiplex PCR reads; one entry per CDR3 protein. The sample comprises roughly 160,000 distinct CDR3 sequences, roughly two fifths of which are singletons, and 8% to 9% rests with the top ten. The sample comprised peripheral blood. The receptor set was obtained from a man aged 25 to 40 with Graves' ophthalmopathy.

The rearrangement uses TRBV28 and TRBJ1-2, with TRBD1 identical over 8 bases. J gave up 3 bases and V 7 bases, and 10 bases lay outside the gene matches. This CDR3 is built from 15 residues. Germline assignment: CDR1 MDHEN and CDR2 SYDVKM. CDR3 DNA sequence: TGTGCCAGCATCTTGGACAGGGAGCATCACTATGGCTACACCTTC. Translation gives CASILDREHHYGYTF.

The CDR3 loop reads CASPPKVDPYEQYF. The CDR3 nucleotides read TGTGCCAGCCCCCCAAAGGTGGATCCCTACGAGCAGTACTTC. V and J are TRBV12-3 or TRBV12-4 and TRBJ2-7; D is undetermined. Trimming took 8 bases from V and 2 from J, leaving 16 bases between them. The CDR3 runs to 14 residues.

This chain links TRBV5-1 with TRBJ2-6; D remains unclear. The CDR3 is 16 amino acids. V was trimmed by 6 bases and J by 0 bases, leaving 13 bases between them. Germline lookup yields CDR1 SGHRS and CDR2 YFSETQ. The CDR3 protein is CASKELLSSGANVLTF. The CDR3 bases are TGCGCCAGCAAGGAACTACTGAGCTCTGGGGCCAACGTCCTGACTTTC.

The chain has TRBV6-1 and TRBJ1-2; 8 bases agree with TRBD1. Losses at the gene ends were 5 bases for V and 4 bases for J; bases not matched to a gene: 6. Germline V gene data show CDR1 as MNHNS and CDR2 as SASEGT. This CDR3 comprises 14 residues. The CDR3 loop is CASSPTGESYGYTF. CDR3 coding DNA: TGTGCCAGCAGTCCGACAGGGGAATCCTATGGCTACACCTTC.

The gene calls are TRBV28 and TRBJ2-7; 10 bases are shared with TRBD1. CDR3 size: 18 residues. Trimming at V came to 7 bases and at J to 3 bases, leaving 18 bases not matched to a gene. Germline lookup yields CDR1 MDHEN and CDR2 SYDVKM. CDR3 protein: CASTPWDRGTPSDYEQYF. The CDR3 DNA is TGTGCCAGCACCCCGTGGGACAGGGGAACCCCCTCCGACTACGAGCAGTACTTC. The complete variable domain, with remaining parts taken from reference TRBV28 and TRBJ2-7, reads DVKVTQSSRYLVKRTGEKVFLECVQDMDHENMFWYRQDPGLGLRLIYFSYDVKMKEKGDIPEGYSVSREKKERFSLILESASTNQTSMYLCASTPWDRGTPSDYEQYFGPGTRLTVT.

This clonotype has ten or more counts. The genes are TRBV7-2 and TRBJ2-7, with TRBD2 identical over 8 bases. This CDR3 has 14 amino acids. V gave up 8 bases and J gave up 6 bases; unmatched junction bases: 12. Germline assignment: CDR1 SGHTA and CDR2 FQGNSA. CDR3 sequence reads: CASAQPGGPREQYF. The CDR3 DNA reads as TGTGCCAGCGCCCAACCGGGAGGGCCACGCGAGCAGTACTTC.

V gene TRBV19 combines with J gene TRBJ1-5; D is unclear. The CDR3 consists of 13 residues. V was trimmed by 9 bases and J by 0 bases, leaving 9 bases between them. The V gene's germline CDR1 is LNHDA and CDR2 SQIVND (reference sequence). In DNA form, the CDR3 reads TGTGCCAGACCGGGTCATAGCAATCAGCCCCAGCATTTT. Protein product: CARPGHSNQPQHF.

This sequence joins TRBV12-3 or TRBV12-4 and TRBJ1-2, with 7 bases that match TRBD1. V was clipped by 6 bases and J by 3 bases; unmatched bases: 4. The CDR3 length is 13 residues. The CDR3 sequence: CASSTQGYYGYTF. DNA of the CDR3: TGTGCCAGCAGCACACAGGGGTACTATGGCTACACCTTC.

The chain joins TRBV19 to TRBJ2-7; D possibly corresponds to TRBD2 (6 bases). With 3 bases removed from V and 3 bases from J, the gap between germline ends came to 15 bases. The CDR3 consists of 15 residues. CDR1 is LNHDA and CDR2 is SQIVND in the germline V gene (reference sequence). The CDR3, as DNA: TGTGCCAGTAGTATCAATAGCGGAACCGGCTACGAGCAGTACTTC. Protein sequence: CASSINSGTGYEQYF. The full variable domain, its missing parts supplied by reference TRBV19 and TRBJ2-7, is DGGITQSPKYLFRKEGQNVTLSCEQNLNHDAMYWYRQDPGQGLRLIYYSQIVNDFQKGDIAEGYSVSREKKESFPLTVTSAQKNPTAFYLCASSINSGTGYEQYFGPGTRLTVT.

By share, this clonotype ranks as medium-sized. The chain has TRBV7-2 and TRBJ2-7; 7 bases align to TRBD1. Germline CDR1 and CDR2: SGHTA and FQGNSA. The V gene end was trimmed by 6 bases and the J gene end by 3 bases; junction bases not matched to a gene: 8. The CDR3 contains 14 residues. The CDR3: CASSPGQDRYEQYF. The CDR3 nucleotides read TGTGCCAGCAGTCCCGGACAGGACCGCTACGAGCAGTACTTC.

This clonotype was counted many times. The V call is TRBV6-5, the J call TRBJ1-5, with D maybe TRBD1 (5 bases). Trimming removed 2 bases from V and 7 bases from J, with 18 bases in between. Germline V gene data show CDR1 as MNHEY and CDR2 as SVGAGI. CDR3 size: 16 residues. The CDR3 sequence is CASSYGNRGEGQPQHF. CDR3 nucleotide sequence: TGTGCCAGCAGTTACGGTAATCGGGGGGAAGGACAGCCCCAGCATTTT.

The DNA for the CDR3 is TGCGCCAGCAGCTTGGATGACCCTAGCAATCAGCCCCAGCATTTT. Amino acids: CASSLDDPSNQPQHF. This rearrangement joins TRBV5-1 to TRBJ1-5; D is unclear. V lost 0 bases, J lost 0 bases, and 7 bases lay in between. This CDR3 region has 15 residues. Germline V lookup: CDR1 SGHRS, CDR2 YFSETQ.

This clonotype was counted many times. The chain carries TRBV7-8 and TRBJ2-7; a weak D match, TRBD2 (5 bases). Germline loops: CDR1 SGHVS, CDR2 FQNEAQ. The V end lost 2 bases, the J end lost 2 bases, and 7 bases lay between the germline ends. The length of the CDR3 is 13 residues. In DNA, the CDR3 is TGTGCCAGCAGCTTAAGCGGTACCTACGAGCAGTACTTC. Residues: CASSLSGTYEQYF. The full variable domain, in which reference TRBV7-8 and TRBJ2-7 provide the parts outside the CDR3, is GAGVSQSPRYKVAKRGQDVALRCDPISGHVSLFWYQQALGQGPEFLTYFQNEAQLDKSGLPSDRFFAERPEGSVSTLKIQRTQQEDSAVYLCASSLSGTYEQYFGPGTRLTVT.

The J gene is TRBJ1-2, the V gene TRBV7-2; 8 positions agree with TRBD1. After removal of 5 bases from V and 4 bases from J, the junction contained 6 bases not matched to a gene. From germline, CDR1 is SGHTA and CDR2 FQGNSA. CDR3 length: 14 amino acids. The CDR3: CASSIGQGTYGYTF. The CDR3 coding sequence is TGTGCCAGCAGCATTGGACAGGGAACCTATGGCTACACCTTC. Combining the CDR3 with reference TRBV7-2 and TRBJ1-2 gives the whole variable domain GAGVSQSPSNKVTEKGKDVELRCDPISGHTALYWYRQSLGQGLEFLIYFQGNSAPDKSGLPSDRFSAERTGGSVSTLTIQRTQQEDSAVYLCASSIGQGTYGYTFGSGTRLTVV.

This clonotype was recorded many times. The chain couples TRBV11-2 to TRBJ2-7; tentatively, D is TRBD1 (5 bases). Germline V CDR1 and CDR2: SGHAT, FQNNGV. V was shortened by 0 bases and J by 6 bases, with 9 bases between the two germline ends. The CDR3 extends over 13 amino acids. The DNA of the CDR3 is TGTGCCAGCAGCTTAGACCACAGGACCGAGCAGTACTTC. The encoded protein is CASSLDHRTEQYF.

The chain uses TRBV6-1 and TRBJ1-2, with a weak D call TRBD1 (6 bases). The CDR3 spans 14 residues. The ends were cut back, 5 bases at V and 4 bases at J, with 14 bases in the middle. The V gene's germline CDR1 is MNHNS and CDR2 SASEGT. As DNA, the CDR3 is TGTGCCAGCAGTAGGACAGCTACGGGCTATGGCTACACCTTC. Translating gives CASSRTATGYGYTF.

The chain couples TRBV30 to TRBJ2-5; D remains ambiguous. The CDR3 covers 13 residues. V dropped 0 bases and J dropped 0 bases, with 5 bases sitting between them. Germline CDR1 GTSNPN, CDR2 SVGIG (reference sequence). This chain's CDR3 is CAWSVEYQETQYF. Here the CDR3 DNA reads TGTGCCTGGAGTGTAGAGTACCAAGAGACCCAGTACTTC.

In its sample, this clonotype was seen many times. The chain employs TRBV15 and TRBJ1-5; D is undetermined. Per germline, CDR1 LNHNV and CDR2 YYDKDF (reference sequence). V was pared by 1 base and J by 0 bases, with 16 bases between. This CDR3 region has 18 residues. The CDR3 coding sequence is TGTGCCACCAGCAGAGGAGGAACAGCTCTTTATAGCAATCAGCCCCAGCATTTT. This gives the protein CATSRGGTALYSNQPQHF.

There are many counts of this clonotype. The chain employs TRBV6-5 and TRBJ1-5; 7 bases line up with TRBD1. The CDR3 covers 15 residues. V lost 5 bases to trimming and J lost 3 bases; unmatched junction nucleotides: 7. From germline, CDR1 is MNHEY and CDR2 SVGAGI. CDR3 loop: CASSTEQGINQPQHF. The CDR3 DNA reads as TGTGCCAGCAGTACAGAACAGGGGATCAATCAGCCCCAGCATTTT.

At least ten counts were recorded for this clonotype. The chain has TRBV6-5 and TRBJ1-1; TRBD1 matches at 7 bases. After removal of 2 bases from V and 3 bases from J, the junction contained 12 bases not matched to a gene. Germline CDR1 and CDR2: MNHEY and SVGAGI. CDR3 size: 17 residues. As DNA, the CDR3 is TGTGCCAGCAGTTACGGTCGATCAGGGGGATTGGACACTGAAGCTTTCTTT. The encoded protein is CASSYGRSGGLDTEAFF.

The chain combines TRBV19 with TRBJ1-1; D remains ambiguous. Trimming removed 4 bases at V and 4 bases at J, with 13 bases between. The CDR3 spans 14 residues. Per the germline V gene, CDR1 is LNHDA and CDR2 is SQIVND (reference sequence). The CDR3 here is CASSSADAITEAFF. The CDR3 DNA is TGTGCCAGTAGTAGCGCGGACGCAATCACTGAAGCTTTCTTT.

This clonotype was seen more than once but under ten times. This chain uses TRBV12-3 or TRBV12-4 with TRBJ2-5; 10 bases line up with TRBD1. With 3 bases clipped from V and 6 bases from J, the junction kept 1 base outside the gene matches. The CDR3 sequence is 13 residues long. CDR3 DNA: TGTGCCAGCAGTTTGACAGGGGGCAAGACCCAGTACTTC. It codes for CASSLTGGKTQYF.

This clonotype was counted ten times or more. This chain links TRBV6-2 or TRBV6-3 with TRBJ2-7, with 12 bases lining up with TRBD1. This CDR3 contains 16 residues. V trimming: 5 bases; J trimming: 3 bases; junction bases outside the gene matches: 8. Germline CDR1 and CDR2: MNHEY and SVGEGT. CDR3 sequence (DNA): TGTGCCAGCAGTCCCCGGGACAGGGGGCTAGTCTACGAGCAGTACTTC. It codes for CASSPRDRGLVYEQYF.